These T cell receptor beta chains were read from a single sample in a study of T-cell memory formation after mild COVID-19. Via MiXCR, TCRdb re-called the 5' RACE reads, giving one row per CDR3 protein. The top ten hold approximately 8.4% of the sample, which has hundreds of thousands of distinct CDR3 sequences, around 20% seen once. The sequenced sample was PBMCs or a T cell subset sorted from them (not recorded which). Receptor source: an adult woman who had mild COVID-19 (a few samples of this study predate the infection). Cell type and time point are not known. Each CDR3 is given with its conserved first and last residue. A D gene is named only where the DNA matches it firmly. A row's size may be missing; if present it is once, few, many or a size class.

V gene: TRBV7-2; D gene: NA; clone size: NA; J gene: TRBJ1-2; CDR3 protein: CASSLFGVAAKNYGYTF; CDR3 DNA: TGTGCCAGCAGCTTATTCGGCGTGGCAGCAAAAAACTATGGCTACACCTTC
V gene: TRBV29-1; D gene: NA; clone size: few; J gene: TRBJ2-1; CDR3 protein: CSVRQGTSRDYNEQFF; CDR3 DNA: TGCAGCGTTCGTCAGGGAACCTCCCGTGACTACAATGAGCAGTTCTTC
V gene: TRBV9; D gene: NA; clone size: many; J gene: TRBJ1-6; CDR3 protein: CASSGGAHSPLHF; CDR3 DNA: TGTGCCAGCAGCGGGGGGGCTCATTCACCCCTCCACTTT
V gene: TRBV4-1; D gene: TRBD1; clone size: few; J gene: TRBJ2-4; CDR3 protein: CASSQEDRRGIQYF; CDR3 DNA: TGCGCCAGCAGCCAAGAGGACAGGCGCGGCATTCAGTACTTC
V gene: TRBV5-1; D gene: NA; clone size: NA; J gene: TRBJ1-5; CDR3 protein: CASSLGGLVGQPQHF; CDR3 DNA: TGCGCCAGCAGCTTGGGGGGTTTAGTAGGACAGCCCCAGCATTTT
V gene: TRBV7-8; D gene: NA; clone size: few; J gene: TRBJ2-7; CDR3 protein: CASSPGFALYEQYF; CDR3 DNA: TGTGCCAGCAGCCCAGGGTTCGCGCTCTACGAGCAGTACTTC
V gene: TRBV12-3/TRBV12-4; D gene: TRBD1; clone size: many; J gene: TRBJ2-4; CDR3 protein: CASSSLPRDRLRNIQYF; CDR3 DNA: TGTGCCAGCAGTTCCCTTCCTCGGGACAGGTTACGGAACATTCAGTACTTC
V gene: TRBV29-1; D gene: NA; clone size: NA; J gene: TRBJ1-1; CDR3 protein: CSVELRSLNTEAFF; CDR3 DNA: TGCAGCGTTGAATTGAGGAGTTTGAACACTGAAGCTTTCTTT
V gene: TRBV19; D gene: NA; clone size: few; J gene: TRBJ1-6; CDR3 protein: CASSRQSNSPLHF; CDR3 DNA: TGTGCCAGTAGTCGGCAGAGTAATTCACCCCTCCACTTT
V gene: TRBV5-1; D gene: NA; clone size: few; J gene: TRBJ2-1; CDR3 protein: CASSLGKGVDEQFF; CDR3 DNA: TGCGCCAGCAGCTTAGGGAAGGGAGTTGATGAGCAGTTCTTC
V gene: TRBV11-2; D gene: NA; clone size: NA; J gene: TRBJ2-3; CDR3 protein: CASSLVGRGITDTQYF; CDR3 DNA: TGTGCCAGCAGCTTAGTGGGGCGCGGGATCACAGATACGCAGTATTTT
V gene: TRBV6-4; D gene: TRBD1; clone size: NA; J gene: TRBJ1-1; CDR3 protein: CASRPTTGATEAFF; CDR3 DNA: TGTGCCAGCAGACCCACGACAGGGGCCACTGAAGCTTTCTTT
V gene: TRBV7-3; D gene: NA; clone size: NA; J gene: TRBJ1-1; CDR3 protein: CASSPTPAQDASGRAFF; CDR3 DNA: TGTGCCAGCAGCCCCACCCCTGCGCAAGACGCCTCGGGGCGGGCTTTCTTT
V gene: TRBV6-5; D gene: NA; clone size: many; J gene: TRBJ2-1; CDR3 protein: CASSPPFSYNEQFF; CDR3 DNA: TGTGCCAGCTCTCCGCCCTTTTCCTACAATGAGCAGTTCTTC
V gene: TRBV12-3/TRBV12-4; D gene: TRBD2; clone size: once; J gene: TRBJ2-1; CDR3 protein: CASRPSGRGNEQFF; CDR3 DNA: TGTGCCAGCAGACCTAGCGGGCGCGGCAATGAGCAGTTCTTC
V gene: TRBV24-1; D gene: NA; clone size: few; J gene: TRBJ2-2; CDR3 protein: CATSDHRQGGHGELFF; CDR3 DNA: TGTGCCACCAGTGATCACCGACAGGGAGGGCACGGGGAGCTGTTTTTT
V gene: TRBV7-6; D gene: NA; clone size: NA; J gene: TRBJ1-1; CDR3 protein: CASSLRPGGTEAFF; CDR3 DNA: TGTGCCAGCAGCTTACGGCCTGGGGGCACTGAAGCTTTCTTT
V gene: TRBV7-8; D gene: NA; clone size: NA; J gene: TRBJ2-5; CDR3 protein: CASSFQGAETQYF; CDR3 DNA: TGTGCCAGCAGCTTCCAAGGGGCCGAGACCCAGTACTTC